The rows below give T cell receptor beta chains drawn from one sample of a study of shared T cell receptors in the human thymus. The repertoire was sequenced with immunoSEQ multiplex PCR; TCRdb's copy has only in-frame clones and lacks some. This repertoire shows roughly 700,000 clones, around nine tenths found once; its top ten account for roughly 0.0097%. These data are also associated with another study on human thymus T cells.

The sample taken for sequencing was thymocytes. The receptors here all came from a boy younger than two with a congenital heart defect. Both conserved end residues are part of each CDR3. The order of the fields is D gene, V gene, clone size, J gene, CDR3 DNA, CDR3 protein. The D gene is left open where the match is weak. The listing skips clone size in some rows; elsewhere it reads once, few, many or a size class.

-	TRBV6-5	-	TRBJ2-2	TGTGCCAGCAGTTACTCCCGTGGGGCCACCGGGGAGCTGTTTTTT	CASSYSRGATGELFF
-	TRBV7-6	-	TRBJ2-1	TGTGCCAGCAGCTTACGGAGCCCTACCCCCTACAATGAGCAGTTCTTC	CASSLRSPTPYNEQFF
TRBD1	TRBV28	-	TRBJ1-2	TGTGCCAGCAGTACCGACAGGGGGGCCAACTATGGCTACACCTTC	CASSTDRGANYGYTF
TRBD1	TRBV7-4	once	TRBJ2-5	TGTGCCAGCAGCCTCTTCAGGGCAGTTGATCCGGACAGGGGGGTAGAGACCCAGTACTTC	CASSLFRAVDPDRGVETQYF
TRBD2	TRBV5-4	-	TRBJ2-4	TGTGCCAGCAGCTTTACTAGCGTGGGAAATGTCAAAAACATTCAGTACTTC	CASSFTSVGNVKNIQYF
TRBD1	TRBV14	-	TRBJ1-2	TGTGCCAGCAGCCCGAACGACAGGGCTCGTTGGGATGGCTACACCTTC	CASSPNDRARWDGYTF
TRBD2	TRBV19	-	TRBJ2-5	TGTGCCAGTAGTATCGATGCGGGAGGATGGAAGACCCAGTACTTC	CASSIDAGGWKTQYF
TRBD1	TRBV7-9	-	TRBJ1-1	TGTGCCAGCAGCTTAGGCCCGGGACAGGCGAAACCGGGGAACACTGAAGCTTTCTTT	CASSLGPGQAKPGNTEAFF
-	TRBV10-2	-	TRBJ1-2	TGCGCCAGCAACTGGACAACTGGCTACACCTTC	CASNWTTGYTF
TRBD2	TRBV6-7	-	TRBJ2-7	TGTGCCAGCAGTTACTCCCAAGCGGGAGGCCCCAACGAGCAGTACTTC	CASSYSQAGGPNEQYF
TRBD2	TRBV19	-	TRBJ2-5	TGTGCCAGTAGTATGGGGAGGGCCAAGGAGACCCAGTACTTC	CASSMGRAKETQYF
-	TRBV4-2	few	TRBJ2-3	TGTGCCAGCAGCCAAGTAGGAATCGGGGAGTTGACAGATACGCAGTATTTT	CASSQVGIGELTDTQYF
-	TRBV21-1	-	TRBJ2-5	TGTGCCAGCATCCGACTAGCGGGAGGTGTGGAACAAGAGACCCAGTACTTC	CASIRLAGGVEQETQYF
-	TRBV15	-	TRBJ1-5	TGTGCCACCAGCCACCGGGATCAGCCCCAGCATTTT	CATSHRDQPQHF
TRBD2	TRBV9	-	TRBJ2-3	TGTGCCAGCAGCGTAGGTTTGCGGGAGAAGGCAGATACGCAGTATTTT	CASSVGLREKADTQYF
TRBD2	TRBV19	few	TRBJ2-3	TGTGCCAGTAGTAATCTAGCGGGAGATGTAGATACGCAGTATTTT	CASSNLAGDVDTQYF
TRBD2	TRBV30	-	TRBJ2-4	TGTGCCTGGTCTACACGAAGAGGGCTAGCGGGAGCTGACATTCAGTACTTC	CAWSTRRGLAGADIQYF
-	TRBV7-2	-	TRBJ2-2	TGTGCCAGCAGCGCGCGGGACGGCGGGGAGCTGTTTTTT	CASSARDGGELFF
TRBD2	TRBV28	-	TRBJ2-1	TGTGCCAGCACCCTAGTCGGGGTAGCGGGTGACAATGAGCAGTTCTTC	CASTLVGVAGDNEQFF
-	TRBV5-1	-	TRBJ1-2	TGCGCCAGCAGCCCGGGACGGGGGGCCCGTAACTATGGCTACACCTTC	CASSPGRGARNYGYTF
TRBD1	TRBV27	-	TRBJ2-5	TGTGCCAGCAGTTGGGACAGGGGGGTTGAGACCCAGTACTTC	CASSWDRGVETQYF
TRBD2	TRBV5-1	-	TRBJ2-2	TGCGCCAGCAGCTTTAGCGGGAGAGCCGCCGGGGAGCTGTTTTTT	CASSFSGRAAGELFF
-	TRBV4-2	once	TRBJ2-1	TGTGCCAGCAGCCACCGGGATTCCTACAATGAGCAGTTCTTC	CASSHRDSYNEQFF
-	TRBV12-5	few	TRBJ2-7	TGTGCTAGTGGTCCCGGACACAACCAAGACTACGAGCAGTACTTC	CASGPGHNQDYEQYF
TRBD2	TRBV7-9	-	TRBJ2-1	TGTGCCAGCAGTTCAGGACTAGCGGGAGGTTATGAGCAGTTCTTC	CASSSGLAGGYEQFF
TRBD1	TRBV5-4	-	TRBJ1-2	TGTGCCAGCAGCAGGGACAGAGGCGGCTACACCTTC	CASSRDRGGYTF
-	TRBV5-4	few	TRBJ2-5	TGTGCCAGCAGCTTGGGGGGAGTGGACCAAGAGACCCAGTACTTC	CASSLGGVDQETQYF
TRBD2	TRBV29-1	-	TRBJ2-5	TGCAGCGTTGAAGAGGGAGCGGGAGGAGATGAGACCCAGTACTTC	CSVEEGAGGDETQYF
-	TRBV30	few	TRBJ2-1	TGTGCCTGGAGTGCTTCGGAGCGGAAAAGCTCCTACAATGAGCAGTTCTTC	CAWSASERKSSYNEQFF
TRBD2	TRBV29-1	-	TRBJ2-3	TGCAGCGTCGTGAGCGGGAGGGCCCCAGATACGCAGTATTTT	CSVVSGRAPDTQYF
-	TRBV5-5	-	TRBJ1-2	TGTGCCAGCAGCTTGGCCGCCTGGGGGCTAAGTTACTATGGCTACACCTTC	CASSLAAWGLSYYGYTF
-	TRBV4-2	-	TRBJ1-1	TGTGCCAGCAGCCACGCGAACAGGGTGGTCACTGAAGCTTTCTTT	CASSHANRVVTEAFF
TRBD2	TRBV4-2	-	TRBJ2-1	TGTGCCAGCAGCCAAGATGCCGCGGGGGACTACAATGAGCAGTTCTTC	CASSQDAAGDYNEQFF
-	TRBV14	-	TRBJ2-5	TGTGCCAGCAGCTCGACAGGAAAGGTGGAGACCCAGTACTTC	CASSSTGKVETQYF
TRBD2	TRBV15	-	TRBJ2-7	TGTGCCACCAGCAGCACTAGCGGACCAACCGACGAGCAGTACTTC	CATSSTSGPTDEQYF
TRBD2	TRBV19	-	TRBJ2-7	TGTGCCAGTAGTATAAAGGGACTAGCGGAGCGCTACGAGCAGTACTTC	CASSIKGLAERYEQYF
TRBD2	TRBV7-9	-	TRBJ2-7	TGTGCCAGCAGCACGGGAGGGCCTATGTACGAGCAGTACTTC	CASSTGGPMYEQYF
TRBD1	TRBV11-1	-	TRBJ2-7	TGTGCCAGCAGCACGGACAGGGAAGCCGAGCAGTACTTC	CASSTDREAEQYF
-	TRBV5-5	-	TRBJ1-2	TGTGCCAGCAGCTTGGGGTCAGACTATGGCTACACCTTC	CASSLGSDYGYTF
-	TRBV19	-	TRBJ2-3	TGTGCCAGTAGTATTCGTGGAGCAGGGGTCCAGACAGATACGCAGTATTTT	CASSIRGAGVQTDTQYF
-	TRBV12-5	-	TRBJ1-5	TGTGCTAGTGGTTTGTGGCAGATCGGCAATCAGCCCCAGCATTTT	CASGLWQIGNQPQHF
TRBD2	TRBV5-4	-	TRBJ2-7	TGTGCCAGCAGCACAGGACTAGCGGGAGGCGAGCAGTACTTC	CASSTGLAGGEQYF
TRBD2	TRBV19	-	TRBJ2-2	TGTGCCAGTAGTATCGCGGGAGGGAACACCGGGGAGCTGTTTTTT	CASSIAGGNTGELFF
TRBD1	TRBV28	-	TRBJ2-2	TGTGCCAGCAGTCACGGACAGGCGAACACCGGGGAGCTGTTTTTT	CASSHGQANTGELFF
-	TRBV7-3	-	TRBJ2-3	TGTGCCAGCAGAGCTAGCGCCAGCACAGATACGCAGTATTTT	CASRASASTDTQYF
TRBD2	TRBV29-1	-	TRBJ2-1	TGCAGCGTTGACCCGGGACTAGCGGGAAGTTCGAATGAGCAGTTCTTC	CSVDPGLAGSSNEQFF
-	TRBV5-6	-	TRBJ1-2	TGTGCCAGCAGCTTCCGCACCGGGGTTGGCTACACCTTC	CASSFRTGVGYTF
TRBD1	TRBV5-6	-	TRBJ1-2	TGTGCCAGCAGCTCCGAAACAGGGGAAAGAGGGTGCTACACCTTC	CASSSETGERGCYTF
-	TRBV5-1	-	TRBJ2-7	TGCGCCAGCAGCTTGAGGGCCGGACAGTCCTACGAGCAGTACTTC	CASSLRAGQSYEQYF